The 6 T cell receptor beta chains below were found in one sample sequenced in a study of immune evolution from preneoplasia to lung adenocarcinoma. Some clones are missing from TCRdb's copy, which holds only in-frame ones; the method was immunoSEQ multiplex PCR. The profile shows 15,000 or so clones, 85% of them singletons. Specimen: FFPE lung adenocarcinoma in situ tissue. These receptors all stem from a donor at least 70 years old with lung adenocarcinoma.

The V gene is TRBV28, the J gene TRBJ2-7; 8 nucleotides align to TRBD1. The length of the CDR3 is 15 residues. Germline lookup yields CDR1 MDHEN and CDR2 SYDVKM. Trimming cost V 3 bases and J 5 bases; bases outside gene matches: 9. CDR3 in amino acids: CASSFGDRSSDEQYF. The CDR3 region has the DNA TGTGCCAGCAGTTTTGGGGACAGGTCCAGCGACGAGCAGTACTTC.

The J gene is TRBJ2-3, the V gene TRBV7-8; TRBD1 agrees at 11 bases. Germline CDR1 reads SGHVS; CDR2 reads FQNEAQ. This CDR3 comprises 15 residues. V shed 6 bases and J 6 bases; nucleotides not matched to a gene: 8. The CDR3 sequence: CASSPRTGGGDTQYF. The CDR3 coding sequence is TGTGCCAGCAGTCCTAGGACAGGGGGCGGCGATACGCAGTATTTT. Looking up the rest from reference TRBV7-8 and TRBJ2-3 gives the full variable domain: GAGVSQSPRYKVAKRGQDVALRCDPISGHVSLFWYQQALGQGPEFLTYFQNEAQLDKSGLPSDRFFAERPEGSVSTLKIQRTQQEDSAVYLCASSPRTGGGDTQYFGPGTRLTVL.

This clone was detected once. The chain links TRBV6-1 to TRBJ2-7; D is unclear. This CDR3 region has 13 residues. Germline loops: CDR1 MNHNS, CDR2 SASEGT. Trimming removed 7 bases from V and 1 base from J, with 11 bases in between. The chain's CDR3 is CASNSRHSYEQYF. As DNA, the CDR3 is TGTGCCAGCAACTCAAGACATTCCTACGAGCAGTACTTC.

The chain combines TRBV28 with TRBJ2-7; D might be TRBD1 or TRBD2, each matching 5 bases. V lost 6 bases and J lost 4, with 19 bases in between. The V gene's germline CDR1 is MDHEN and CDR2 SYDVKM. This CDR3 contains 15 residues. As DNA, the CDR3 is TGTGCCAGCAGCCAATGGGGCGGAGAGGGGTACGAGCAGTACTTC. As protein: CASSQWGGEGYEQYF.

J is TRBJ2-5 and V is TRBV7-2, with D tentatively TRBD1 or TRBD2 (5 bases each). The germline V gene encodes CDR1 SGHTA and CDR2 FQGNSA. V dropped 5 bases and J dropped 5 bases, with 15 bases sitting between them. This CDR3 contains 14 residues. The CDR3 DNA is TGTGCCAGCAGCGAACTTATTGGGGGTGAGACCCAGTACTTC. Its protein is CASSELIGGETQYF.

This clone was detected only once. The J gene is TRBJ1-1, the V gene TRBV7-2; D call uncertain. Germline CDR1 SGHTA, CDR2 FQGNSA. Trimming took 3 bases from V and 0 from J, leaving 8 bases between them. CDR3 length: 14 residues. This chain's CDR3 is CASSFQAMNTEAFF. The CDR3 DNA is TGTGCCAGCAGCTTTCAGGCTATGAACACTGAAGCTTTCTTT.